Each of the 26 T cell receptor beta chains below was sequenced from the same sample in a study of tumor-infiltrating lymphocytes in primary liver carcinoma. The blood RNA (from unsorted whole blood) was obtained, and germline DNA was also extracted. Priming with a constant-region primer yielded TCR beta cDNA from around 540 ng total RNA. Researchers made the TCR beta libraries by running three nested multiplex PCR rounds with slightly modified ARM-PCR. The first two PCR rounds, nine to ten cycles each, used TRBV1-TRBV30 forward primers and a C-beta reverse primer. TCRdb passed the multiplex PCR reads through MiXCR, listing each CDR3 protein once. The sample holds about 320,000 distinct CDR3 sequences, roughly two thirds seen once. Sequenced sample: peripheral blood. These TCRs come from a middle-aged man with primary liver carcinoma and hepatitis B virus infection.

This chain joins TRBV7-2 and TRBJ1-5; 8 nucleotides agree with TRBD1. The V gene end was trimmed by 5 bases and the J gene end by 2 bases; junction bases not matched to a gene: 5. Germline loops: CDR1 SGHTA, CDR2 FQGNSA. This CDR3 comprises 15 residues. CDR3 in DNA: TGTGCCAGCAGCAAGGACAGGGTGGGCAATCAGCCCCAGCATTTT. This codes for CASSKDRVGNQPQHF.

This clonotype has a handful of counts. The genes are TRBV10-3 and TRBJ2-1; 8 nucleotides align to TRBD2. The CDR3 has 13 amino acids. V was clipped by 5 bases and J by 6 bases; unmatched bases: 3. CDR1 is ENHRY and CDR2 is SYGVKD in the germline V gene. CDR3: CAISPGTSNEQFF. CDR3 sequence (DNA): TGTGCCATCAGTCCCGGGACTAGCAATGAGCAGTTCTTC.

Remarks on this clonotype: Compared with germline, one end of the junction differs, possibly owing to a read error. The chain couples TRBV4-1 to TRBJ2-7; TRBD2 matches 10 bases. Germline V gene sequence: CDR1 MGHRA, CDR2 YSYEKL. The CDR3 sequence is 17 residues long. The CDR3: CASGQVYSGRPSYKQYF. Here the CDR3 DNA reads TGCGCCAGCGGCCAAGTCTATAGCGGGAGGCCCTCCTACAAGCAGTACTTC.

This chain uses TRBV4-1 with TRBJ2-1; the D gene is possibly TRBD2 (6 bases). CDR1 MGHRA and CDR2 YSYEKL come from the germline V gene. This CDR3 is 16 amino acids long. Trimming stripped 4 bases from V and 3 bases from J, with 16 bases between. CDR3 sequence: CASSREPGDFYNEQFF. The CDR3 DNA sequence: TGCGCCAGCAGCCGAGAACCGGGAGACTTCTACAATGAGCAGTTCTTC.

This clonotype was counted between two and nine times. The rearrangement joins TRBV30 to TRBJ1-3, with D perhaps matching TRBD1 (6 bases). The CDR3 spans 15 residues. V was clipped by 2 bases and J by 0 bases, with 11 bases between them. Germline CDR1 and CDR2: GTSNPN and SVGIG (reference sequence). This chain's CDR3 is CAWSRDRPSGNTIYF. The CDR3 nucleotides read TGTGCCTGGAGTCGAGACAGGCCCTCTGGAAACACCATATATTTT.

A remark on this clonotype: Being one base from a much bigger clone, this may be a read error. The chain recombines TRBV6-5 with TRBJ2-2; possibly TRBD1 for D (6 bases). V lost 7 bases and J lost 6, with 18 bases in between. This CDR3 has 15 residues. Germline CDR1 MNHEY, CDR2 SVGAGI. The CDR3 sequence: CASNHRGGPAGELFF. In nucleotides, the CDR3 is TGTGCCAGCAACCACCGAGGGGGTCCGGCCGGGGAGCTGTTTTTT.

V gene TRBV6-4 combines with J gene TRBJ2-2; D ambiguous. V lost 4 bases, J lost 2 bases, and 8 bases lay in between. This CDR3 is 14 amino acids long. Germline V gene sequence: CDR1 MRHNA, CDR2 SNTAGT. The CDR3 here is CASSVGINTGELFF. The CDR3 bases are TGTGCCAGCAGTGTAGGAATTAACACCGGGGAGCTGTTTTTT.

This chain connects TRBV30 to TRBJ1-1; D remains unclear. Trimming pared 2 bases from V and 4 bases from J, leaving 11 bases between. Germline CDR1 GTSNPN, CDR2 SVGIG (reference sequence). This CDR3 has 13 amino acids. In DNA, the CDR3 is TGTGCCTGGAGTTACGTCCTGGGCACTGAAGCTTTCTTT. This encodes CAWSYVLGTEAFF.

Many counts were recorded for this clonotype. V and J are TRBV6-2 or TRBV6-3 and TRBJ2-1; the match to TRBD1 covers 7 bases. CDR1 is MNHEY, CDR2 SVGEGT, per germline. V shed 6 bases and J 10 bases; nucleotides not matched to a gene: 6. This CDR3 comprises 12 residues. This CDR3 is CASSYEGGEQFF. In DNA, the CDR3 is TGTGCCAGCAGCTACGAAGGGGGCGAGCAGTTCTTC.

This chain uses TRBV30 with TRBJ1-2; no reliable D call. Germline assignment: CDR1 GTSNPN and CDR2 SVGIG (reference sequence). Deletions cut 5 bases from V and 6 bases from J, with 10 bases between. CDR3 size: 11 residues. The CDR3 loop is CAWGWYHGYTF. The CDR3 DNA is TGTGCCTGGGGATGGTATCATGGCTACACCTTC.

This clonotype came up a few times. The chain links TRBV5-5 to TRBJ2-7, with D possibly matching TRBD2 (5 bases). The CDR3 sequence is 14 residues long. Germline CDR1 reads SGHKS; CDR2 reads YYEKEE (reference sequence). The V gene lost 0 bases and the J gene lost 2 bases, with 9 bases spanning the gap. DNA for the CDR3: TGTGCCAGCAGCTTGGTTTCCGGGGCCTACGAGCAGTACTTC. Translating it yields CASSLVSGAYEQYF.

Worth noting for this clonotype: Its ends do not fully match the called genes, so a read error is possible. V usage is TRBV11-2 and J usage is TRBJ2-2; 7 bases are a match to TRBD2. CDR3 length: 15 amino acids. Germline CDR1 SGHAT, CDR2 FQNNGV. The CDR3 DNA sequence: TGTGCCACCAGCTCCATGGCGGGGGACACCGGGGAGCTGTTTTTT. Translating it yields CATSSMAGDTGELFF.

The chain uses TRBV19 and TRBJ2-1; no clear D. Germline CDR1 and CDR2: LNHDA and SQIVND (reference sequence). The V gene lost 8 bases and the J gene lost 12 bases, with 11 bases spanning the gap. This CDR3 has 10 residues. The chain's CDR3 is CASGVFSQFF. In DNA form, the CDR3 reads TGTGCCAGTGGTGTGTTTTCGCAGTTCTTC.

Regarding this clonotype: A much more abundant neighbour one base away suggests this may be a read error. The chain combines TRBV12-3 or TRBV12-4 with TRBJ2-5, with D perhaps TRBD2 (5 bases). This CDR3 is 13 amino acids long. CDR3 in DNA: TGTGCCAGAAGTTTGTGGGGAGAAGAGACCCAGTACTTC. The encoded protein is CARSLWGEETQYF.

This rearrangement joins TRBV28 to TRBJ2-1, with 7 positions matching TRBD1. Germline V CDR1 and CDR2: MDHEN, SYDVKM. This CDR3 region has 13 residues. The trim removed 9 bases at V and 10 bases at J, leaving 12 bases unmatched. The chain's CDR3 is CASRASGGREQFF. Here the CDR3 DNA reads TGTGCCAGTAGAGCCTCAGGGGGACGGGAGCAGTTCTTC.

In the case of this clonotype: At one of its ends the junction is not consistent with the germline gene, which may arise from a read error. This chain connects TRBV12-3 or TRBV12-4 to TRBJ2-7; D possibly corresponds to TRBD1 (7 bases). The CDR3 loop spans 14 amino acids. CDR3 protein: CVSAKGGQFYEQYF. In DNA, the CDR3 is TGTGTCAGTGCCAAGGGGGGACAGTTCTACGAGCAGTATTTC.

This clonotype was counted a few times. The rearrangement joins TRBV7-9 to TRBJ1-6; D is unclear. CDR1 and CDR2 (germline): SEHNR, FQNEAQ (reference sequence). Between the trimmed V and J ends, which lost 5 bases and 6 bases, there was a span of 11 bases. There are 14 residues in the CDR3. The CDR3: CASSLRQTNSPLHF. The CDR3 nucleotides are TGTGCCAGCAGCCTAAGACAAACTAATTCACCCCTCCACTTT.

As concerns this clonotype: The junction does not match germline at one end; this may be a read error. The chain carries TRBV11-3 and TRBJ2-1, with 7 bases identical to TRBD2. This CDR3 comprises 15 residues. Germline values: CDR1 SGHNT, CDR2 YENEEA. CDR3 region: CARSLGRGDYNEQFF. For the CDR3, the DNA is TGTGCCCGCAGCTTAGGTCGGGGGGATTACAATGAGCAGTTCTTC.

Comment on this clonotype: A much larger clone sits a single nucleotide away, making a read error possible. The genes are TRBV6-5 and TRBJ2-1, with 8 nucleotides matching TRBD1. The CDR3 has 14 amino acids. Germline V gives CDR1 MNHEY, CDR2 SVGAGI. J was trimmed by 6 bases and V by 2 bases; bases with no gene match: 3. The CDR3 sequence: CASSYPDRGNEQFF. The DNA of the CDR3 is TGTGCCAGCAGTTACCCTGACAGGGGCAATGAGCAGTTCTTC.

The CDR3 DNA sequence: TGTGCCAGCAGCCCGGACCAGAGCTCTGGAAACACCATATATTTT. Its protein is CASSPDQSSGNTIYF. This rearrangement joins TRBV11-2 to TRBJ1-3, with unresolved D. V was pared by 5 bases and J by 0 bases, with 11 bases between. CDR1 is SGHAT and CDR2 is FQNNGV in the germline V gene. This CDR3 is built from 15 residues. The variable domain in full, completed from reference TRBV11-2 and TRBJ1-3, reads EAGVAQSPRYKIIEKRQSVAFWCNPISGHATLYWYQQILGQGPKLLIQFQNNGVVDDSQLPKDRFSAERLKGVDSTLKIQPAKLEDSAVYLCASSPDQSSGNTIYFGEGSWLTVV.

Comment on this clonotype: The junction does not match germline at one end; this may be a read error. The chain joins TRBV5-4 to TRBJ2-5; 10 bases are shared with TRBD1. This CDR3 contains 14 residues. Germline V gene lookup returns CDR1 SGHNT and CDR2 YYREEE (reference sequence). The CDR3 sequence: CASSPGTGEVTQYF. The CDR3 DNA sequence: TGTGCTAGCAGCCCCGGGACAGGGGAAGTGACCCAGTACTTC.

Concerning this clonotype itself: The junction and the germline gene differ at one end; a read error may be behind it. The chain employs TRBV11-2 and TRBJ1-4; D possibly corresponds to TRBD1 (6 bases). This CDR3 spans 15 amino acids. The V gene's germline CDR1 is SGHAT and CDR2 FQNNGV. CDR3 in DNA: TGTGCCGGCAGCCGAGGGGGGGGGCGCGGTGAAAAACTGTTTTTT. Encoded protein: CAGSRGGGRGEKLFF.

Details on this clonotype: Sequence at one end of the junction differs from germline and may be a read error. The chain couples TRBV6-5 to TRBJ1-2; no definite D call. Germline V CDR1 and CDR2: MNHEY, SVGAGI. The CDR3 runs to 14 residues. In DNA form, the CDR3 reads TGTGCCGGCAGCTCAGACGGCACTAACTATGGCTACACCTTC. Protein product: CAGSSDGTNYGYTF.

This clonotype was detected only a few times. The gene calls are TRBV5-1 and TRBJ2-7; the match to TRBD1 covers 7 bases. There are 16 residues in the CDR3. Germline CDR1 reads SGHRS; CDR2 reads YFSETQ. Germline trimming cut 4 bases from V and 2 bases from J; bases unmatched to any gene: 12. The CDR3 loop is CASSPGGFGAAYEQYF. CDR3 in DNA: TGCGCCAGCAGCCCAGGGGGATTCGGGGCGGCCTACGAGCAGTACTTC.

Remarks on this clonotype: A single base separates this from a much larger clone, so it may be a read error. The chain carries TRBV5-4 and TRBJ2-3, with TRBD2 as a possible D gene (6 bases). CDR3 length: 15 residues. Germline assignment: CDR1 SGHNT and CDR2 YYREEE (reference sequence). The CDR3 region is CTSSSPSESTDTQYF. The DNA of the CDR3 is TGTACCAGCAGCTCCCCTAGCGAAAGCACAGATACGCAGTATTTT.

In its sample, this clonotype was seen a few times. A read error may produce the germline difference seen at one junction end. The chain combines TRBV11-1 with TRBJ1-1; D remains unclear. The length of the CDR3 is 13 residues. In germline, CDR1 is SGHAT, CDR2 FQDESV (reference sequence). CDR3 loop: CASSLVRNTEASF. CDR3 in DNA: TGTGCCAGCAGCCTCGTTAGGAACACTGAAGCTTCCTTT.